A selection of T cell receptor beta chains follows, all from one sample in a study of shared clonotypes between healthy human individuals. Here immunoSEQ multiplex PCR was the method, and the copy in TCRdb shows in-frame clones only, minus some. This table has under 2,000,000 clones, around 96% appearing once. Sample: naive CD8+ T cells sorted from blood. These TCRs come from a man aged 18 to 29 in good health. The CDR3 runs from the conserved cysteine through the conserved F or W. Size is omitted from some rows. Given values are once, few, many or a class for expanded clones.

clone size	V gene	CDR3 protein
NA	TRBV30	CAWSLGGTDEQFF
NA	TRBV27	CASSTGQVSYEQYF
NA	TRBV7-9	CASSSRGRGNTGELFF
NA	TRBV5-6	CASSTDMVETQYF
NA	TRBV10-3	CAISEIGVETQYF
NA	TRBV28	CASSPSNQPQHF
NA	TRBV13	CASSDDSNQETQYF
NA	TRBV29-1	CSAAFDSNYEQYF
NA	TRBV4-3	CASSPGGWDEQFF
NA	TRBV29-1	CSVVEIIPANYGYTF
once	TRBV6-6	CASSLDSYEQYF
NA	TRBV5-6	CASSPSGQGLDTQYF
NA	TRBV5-5	CASSLGENTEAFF
once	TRBV5-1	CASSLKRATDTQYF
NA	TRBV27	CASRYGGQQYF
NA	TRBV6-5	CASSYSPQGNTEAFF
NA	TRBV28	CASSFRLRDDTEQFF
NA	TRBV6-5	CASSDGRNYGYTF
NA	TRBV5-6	CASNWGTGRPGDEQYF
NA	TRBV7-9	CASSSGTTEAFF
NA	TRBV6-6	CASRRPGQGFFETQYF
NA	TRBV5-1	CASSAAGGLTDTQYF
few	TRBV4-1	CASSQEGSNQPQHF
NA	TRBV2	CATHWRQNTGELFF
NA	TRBV28	CASSLYNEKLFF
few	TRBV6-1	CASSDMATESNQPQHF
NA	TRBV7-9	CASSFQGQGAYEQYF
NA	TRBV11-2	CASSPLGGADTQYF
once	TRBV6-1	CASTHLGEPITLHF
NA	TRBV27	CASSLAGGSLAYNEQFF
NA	TRBV6-5	CASTSSIGELFF
NA	TRBV30	CAWTPATNYGYTF
NA	TRBV6-5	CASSYLGGNTDTQYF
NA	TRBV27	CASSFGTGQPQHF
NA	TRBV7-2	CASSSFGGLLYYNEQFF
NA	TRBV4-1	CASSQGARADTQYF
NA	TRBV27	CASSPPGHEQFF
NA	TRBV29-1	CSAPLDSFNYGYTF
NA	TRBV7-2	CASSPQGGAYNEQFF
NA	TRBV28	CASSFPGAGFYEQYF
NA	TRBV4-1	CASSQRDRADEQYF
NA	TRBV21-1	CASSKVGDRREYGYTF
NA	TRBV6-1	CASSEVIGQRYEQYF
NA	TRBV27	CASSLKVTGESNYGYTF
NA	TRBV27	CATTRPYSYEQYF
NA	TRBV6-1	CASSEWASGISYNEQFF
NA	TRBV4-1	CASSQTGTTYNEQFF
NA	TRBV27	CASSPPGGLADTQYF
NA	TRBV6-1	CASSEAWQPTLATNEKLFF
NA	TRBV30	CAWSALPLLGEQFF
NA	TRBV27	CASSLGADLRYGYTF
NA	TRBV27	CASSRVGGGNQPQHF
NA	TRBV7-6	CASSPGVAGYEQYF
once	TRBV6-5	CASRDADLAYEQYF